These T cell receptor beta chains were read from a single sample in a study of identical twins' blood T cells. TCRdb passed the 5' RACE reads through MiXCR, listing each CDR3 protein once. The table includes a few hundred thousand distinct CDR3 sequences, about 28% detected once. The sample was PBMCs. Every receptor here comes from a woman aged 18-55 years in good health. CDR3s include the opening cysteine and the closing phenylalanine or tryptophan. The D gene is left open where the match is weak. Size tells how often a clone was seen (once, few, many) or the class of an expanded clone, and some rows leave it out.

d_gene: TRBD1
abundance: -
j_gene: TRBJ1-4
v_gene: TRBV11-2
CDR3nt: TGTGCCAACAGCGGAAGAACAGGGGAAGCTAATGAAAAACTGTTTTTT
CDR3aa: CANSGRTGEANEKLFF

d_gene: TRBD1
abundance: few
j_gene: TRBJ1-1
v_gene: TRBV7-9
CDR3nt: TGTGCCAGCAGCTTATATGCGTTGAGGGGACAGGAAGCTTTCTTT
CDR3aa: CASSLYALRGQEAFF

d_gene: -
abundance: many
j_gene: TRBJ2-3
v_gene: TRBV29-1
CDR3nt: TGCAGCTGTCGAGCCCACACAGATACGCAGTATTTT
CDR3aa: CSCRAHTDTQYF

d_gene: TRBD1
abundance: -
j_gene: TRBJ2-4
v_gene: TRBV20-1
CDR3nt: TGCAGTCGGCAGGGGGATGGCAAAAACATTCAGTACTTC
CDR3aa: CSRQGDGKNIQYF

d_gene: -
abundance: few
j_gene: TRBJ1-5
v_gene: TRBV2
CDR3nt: TGTGCCAGCAGCGCAGACGGGGGAAGCAATCAGCCCCAGCATTTT
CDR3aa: CASSADGGSNQPQHF

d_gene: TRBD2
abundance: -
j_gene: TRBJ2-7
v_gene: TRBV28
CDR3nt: TGTGCCAGCAAACCCCAAGCGGGAGGGCTATACGAGCAGTACTTC
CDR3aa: CASKPQAGGLYEQYF

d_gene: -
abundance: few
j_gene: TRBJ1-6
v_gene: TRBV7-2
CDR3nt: TGTGCCAGCAGCCCAAAAGGGGGGCCTAATTCACCCCTCCACTTT
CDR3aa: CASSPKGGPNSPLHF

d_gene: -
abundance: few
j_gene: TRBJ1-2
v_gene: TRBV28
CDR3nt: TGTGCCAGCAGCCTTAGACAGTACTATGGCTACACCTTC
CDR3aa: CASSLRQYYGYTF

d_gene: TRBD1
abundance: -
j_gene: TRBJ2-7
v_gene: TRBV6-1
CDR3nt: TGTGCCAGCAGTGAAGCTGGGACAGGGCCCTACGAGCAGTACTTC
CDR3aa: CASSEAGTGPYEQYF

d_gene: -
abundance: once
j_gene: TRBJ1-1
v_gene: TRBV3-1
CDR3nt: TGTGCCAGCAGCCAAGTTTCCCGGACACCTGACGGTCCTGAAGCTCTCTTT
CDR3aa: CASSQVSRTPDGPEALF

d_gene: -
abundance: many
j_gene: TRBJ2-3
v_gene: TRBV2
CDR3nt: TGTGCCAGCAGTGACCGGGGGCCCACAGATACGCAGTATTTT
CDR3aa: CASSDRGPTDTQYF

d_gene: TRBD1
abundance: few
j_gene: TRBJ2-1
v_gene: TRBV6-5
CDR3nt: TGTGCCAGCAGCCCGGGACAGGGAGAGCAGTTCTTC
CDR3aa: CASSPGQGEQFF

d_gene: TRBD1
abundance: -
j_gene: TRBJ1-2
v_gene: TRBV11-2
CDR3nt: TGTGCCAGCAGCCCCCGGGGGACAGGGGACTATGGCTACACCTTC
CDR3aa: CASSPRGTGDYGYTF

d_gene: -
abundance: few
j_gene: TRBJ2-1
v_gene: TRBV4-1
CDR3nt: TGCGCCAGCAGCCAAGAGTTGGAGAACAATGAGCAGTTCTTC
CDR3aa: CASSQELENNEQFF

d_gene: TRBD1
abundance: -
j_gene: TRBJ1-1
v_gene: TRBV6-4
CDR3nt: TGTGCCAGCAGGCAACAGGGGGAAGGGGCTGAAGCTTTCTTT
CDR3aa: CASRQQGEGAEAFF

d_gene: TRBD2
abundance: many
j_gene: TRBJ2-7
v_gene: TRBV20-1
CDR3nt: TGCAGTGCTAGTAGACTAGCGGGAGAACAGTACTTC
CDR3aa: CSASRLAGEQYF

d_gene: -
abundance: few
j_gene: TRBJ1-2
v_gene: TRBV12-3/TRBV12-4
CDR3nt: TGTGCCAGCAGTTTGAGACACTCTAACTATGGCTACACCTTC
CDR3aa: CASSLRHSNYGYTF

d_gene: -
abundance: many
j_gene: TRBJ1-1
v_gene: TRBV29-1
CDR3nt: TGCAGCGTCCACGCTAACACTGAAGCTTTCTTT
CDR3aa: CSVHANTEAFF

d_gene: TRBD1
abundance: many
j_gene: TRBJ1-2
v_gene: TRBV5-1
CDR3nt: TGCGCCAGCAGCCTAGTCCCGGGACAGGGGCATGGCTACACCTTC
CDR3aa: CASSLVPGQGHGYTF

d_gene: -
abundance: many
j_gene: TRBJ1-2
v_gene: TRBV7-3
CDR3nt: TGTGCCAGCAGCCCACAAAGCGGGAGCCGCCTTGGCTACACCTTC
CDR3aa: CASSPQSGSRLGYTF

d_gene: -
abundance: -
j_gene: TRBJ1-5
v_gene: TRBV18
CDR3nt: TGTGCCAGCTCACCTAACCCGGGACACCTTAGCAATCAGCCCCAGCATTTT
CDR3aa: CASSPNPGHLSNQPQHF

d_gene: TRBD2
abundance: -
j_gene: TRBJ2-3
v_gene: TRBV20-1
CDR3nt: TGCAGTGCTAGATCGGGACTAGCTAAGGATACGCAGTATTTT
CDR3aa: CSARSGLAKDTQYF

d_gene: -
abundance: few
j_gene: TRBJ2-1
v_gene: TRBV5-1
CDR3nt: TGCGCCAGCGCCACCTACAATGAGCAGTTCTTC
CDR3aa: CASATYNEQFF